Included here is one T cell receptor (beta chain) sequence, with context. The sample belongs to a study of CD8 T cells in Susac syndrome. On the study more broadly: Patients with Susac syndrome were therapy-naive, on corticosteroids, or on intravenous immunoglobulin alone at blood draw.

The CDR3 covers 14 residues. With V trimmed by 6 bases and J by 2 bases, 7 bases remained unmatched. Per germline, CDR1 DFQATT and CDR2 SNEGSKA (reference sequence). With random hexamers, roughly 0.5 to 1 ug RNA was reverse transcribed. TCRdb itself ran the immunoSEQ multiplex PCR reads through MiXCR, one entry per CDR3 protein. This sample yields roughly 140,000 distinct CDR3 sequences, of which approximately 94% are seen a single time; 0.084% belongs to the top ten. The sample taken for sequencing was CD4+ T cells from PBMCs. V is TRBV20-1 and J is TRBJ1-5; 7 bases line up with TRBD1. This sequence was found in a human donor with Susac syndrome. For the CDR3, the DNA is TGCAGTGCAAACCAAGGGACAGGCAATCAGCCCCAGCATTTT. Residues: CSANQGTGNQPQHF.